One and the same sample provided the 18 T cell receptor beta chains below, sequenced in a study of blood T cell repertoires in COVID-19. TCRdb's table, derived via immunoSEQ multiplex PCR, lists solely in-frame clones and lacks some. This table has about 290,000 clones, under 90% appearing once. Specimen: peripheral blood. The receptors come from a woman aged 30 to 39 with COVID-19, enrolled during active disease.

The chain joins TRBV7-9 to TRBJ2-2; possible D gene TRBD1, 6 bases. The CDR3 is made up of 17 amino acids. The V end lost 3 bases, the J end lost 2 bases, and 16 bases lay between the germline ends. Germline V gives CDR1 SEHNR, CDR2 FQNEAQ (reference sequence). In DNA, the CDR3 is TGTGCCAGCAGCTTCAATCCAAGGACAGACAACACCGGGGAGCTGTTTTTT. It yields the protein CASSFNPRTDNTGELFF. Full variable domain (remainder filled in from reference TRBV7-9 and TRBJ2-2): DTGVSQNPRHKITKRGQNVTFRCDPISEHNRLYWYRQTLGQGPEFLTYFQNEAQLEKSRLLSDRFSAERPKGSFSTLEIQRTEQGDSAMYLCASSFNPRTDNTGELFFGEGSRLTVL.

The chain joins TRBV27 to TRBJ1-4; D uncertain. This CDR3 spans 13 amino acids. V lost 2 bases, J lost 8 bases, and 9 bases lay in between. From germline, CDR1 is MNHEY and CDR2 SMNVEV (reference sequence). The CDR3 region is CASSLLMREKLFF. DNA for the CDR3: TGTGCCAGCAGTTTACTAATGAGGGAAAAACTGTTTTTT.

There are a few counts of this clone. The V and J genes are TRBV7-6 and TRBJ2-3, with 8 bases lining up with TRBD2. V lost 4 bases to trimming and J lost 5 bases; unmatched junction nucleotides: 17. The CDR3 runs to 18 residues. Germline V gene data show CDR1 as SGHVS and CDR2 as FNYEAQ. Here the CDR3 DNA reads TGTGCCAGCAGCTCCAGCCGGGCGGGGGGACGTGCCGTAGATACGCAGTATTTT. This codes for CASSSSRAGGRAVDTQYF. The variable domain in full, completed from reference TRBV7-6 and TRBJ2-3, reads GAGVSQSPRYKVTKRGQDVALRCDPISGHVSLYWYRQALGQGPEFLTYFNYEAQQDKSGLPNDRFSAERPEGSISTLTIQRTEQRDSAMYRCASSSSRAGGRAVDTQYFGPGTRLTVL.

The chain is built from TRBV28 and TRBJ1-3; D is perhaps TRBD1 (6 bases). The CDR3 is 16 residues long. Trimming took off 3 bases at V and 4 bases at J, with 16 bases between the two ends. In germline, CDR1 is MDHEN, CDR2 SYDVKM. The CDR3 DNA reads TGTGCCAGCAGTTTCGGTACAGGGTTTCAAGGAAACACCATATATTTT. Amino acid sequence: CASSFGTGFQGNTIYF.

The CDR3 protein is CATSSAAGTGLPYEQYF. The CDR3 nucleotides read TGTGCCACCAGCAGTGCCGCCGGGACAGGGCTTCCCTACGAGCAGTACTTC. The rearrangement uses TRBV15 and TRBJ2-7; TRBD1 matches 9 bases. The CDR3 totals 17 residues. Germline V CDR1 and CDR2: LNHNV, YYDKDF (reference sequence). Germline trimming cut 3 bases from V and 2 bases from J; bases unmatched to any gene: 11.

The rearrangement joins TRBV6-5 to TRBJ2-2; a possible D gene is TRBD1 (5 bases). Deletions cut 1 base from V and 4 bases from J, with 10 bases between. The CDR3 runs to 15 residues. The V gene's germline CDR1 is MNHEY and CDR2 SVGAGI. CDR3 sequence: CASSYFTGSTGELFF. The CDR3 nucleotides are TGTGCCAGCAGTTACTTTACAGGTAGCACCGGGGAGCTGTTTTTT.

The chain joins TRBV6-5 to TRBJ2-1; a weak D match, TRBD2 (6 bases). This CDR3 has 14 residues. The V end was cut by 8 bases, the J end by 4 bases, with 15 bases between. CDR1 is MNHEY and CDR2 is SVGAGI in the germline V gene. CDR3: CASGPGTDYNEQFF. CDR3 nucleotide sequence: TGTGCCAGCGGTCCCGGGACTGATTACAATGAGCAGTTCTTC.

This clone was counted only a few times. This chain's CDR3 is CASSLDSASSYTF. CDR3 sequence (DNA): TGTGCCAGTAGTCTGGACAGCGCTTCGAGCTACACCTTC. The genes are TRBV19 and TRBJ1-2; D might be TRBD1 (6 bases). The V gene's germline CDR1 is LNHDA and CDR2 SQIVND (reference sequence). The V end was cut by 5 bases, the J end by 9 bases, with 16 bases between. This CDR3 contains 13 residues.

V gene TRBV6-4 combines with J gene TRBJ1-2, with D possibly TRBD1 on 6 matching bases. CDR3 size: 14 residues. V lost 2 bases and J lost 3, with 10 bases in between. CDR1 is MRHNA, CDR2 SNTAGT, per germline. CDR3 residues: CASSDEGGDYGYTF. The CDR3 bases are TGTGCCAGCAGTGACGAAGGGGGAGACTATGGCTACACCTTC.

The chain uses TRBV5-1 and TRBJ2-2; 9 nucleotides line up with TRBD1. The CDR3 length is 15 residues. Trimming cost V 5 bases and J 8 bases; bases outside gene matches: 10. CDR1 is SGHRS, CDR2 YFSETQ, per germline. The CDR3 here is CASSAGTGLYGELFF. CDR3 sequence (DNA): TGCGCCAGCAGTGCCGGGACAGGGCTCTATGGGGAGCTGTTTTTT.

The CDR3 region is CATSRVPPGDWSDGYTF. The CDR3 region has the DNA TGTGCCACCAGCAGAGTTCCCCCGGGGGATTGGTCAGATGGCTACACCTTC. The rearrangement uses TRBV15 and TRBJ1-2, with D perhaps TRBD1 (5 bases). The length of the CDR3 is 17 residues. Looked up from germline, CDR1 is LNHNV and CDR2 is YYDKDF (reference sequence). Trimming cost V 1 base and J 6 bases, with 21 bases left between them.

V and J are TRBV5-4 and TRBJ1-2, with D tentatively TRBD1 (6 bases). The CDR3 totals 15 residues. Trimming took 1 base from V and 8 from J, leaving 18 bases between them. In germline, CDR1 is SGHNT, CDR2 YYREEE (reference sequence). CDR3 DNA: TGTGCCAGCAGCTTGAAGGGAGGGGGATCGTGGGGCTACACCTTC. Its protein is CASSLKGGGSWGYTF.

This chain uses TRBV13 with TRBJ2-5, with 7 bases identical to TRBD1. V gave up 6 bases and J gave up 6 bases; unmatched junction bases: 10. CDR3 length: 14 amino acids. Germline V gene lookup returns CDR1 PRHDT and CDR2 FYEKMQ (reference sequence). The CDR3: CASRKQGQSKTQYF. DNA for the CDR3: TGTGCCAGCAGGAAACAGGGGCAGTCGAAGACCCAGTACTTC. The full variable domain, rest sourced from reference TRBV13 and TRBJ2-5, is AAGVIQSPRHLIKEKRETATLKCYPIPRHDTVYWYQQGPGQDPQFLISFYEKMQSDKGSIPDRFSAQQFSDYHSELNMSSLELGDSALYFCASRKQGQSKTQYFGPGTRLLVL.

The chain joins TRBV3-1 (or the pseudogene TRBV3-2) to TRBJ1-6, with TRBD1 as a possible D gene (6 bases). Trimming took off 1 base at V and 5 bases at J, with 15 bases between the two ends. CDR3 size: 17 residues. CDR1 and CDR2 (germline): LGHDT, YNNKEL (reference sequence). For the CDR3, the DNA is TGTGCCAGCAGCCAAGGTGAAGGGACACCCAATAATTCACCCCTCCACTTT. It yields the protein CASSQGEGTPNNSPLHF.

The gene calls are TRBV19 and TRBJ1-2, with D possibly TRBD1 on 6 matching bases. The CDR3 is 14 residues long. Looked up from germline, CDR1 is LNHDA and CDR2 is SQIVND (reference sequence). The ends were cut back, 2 bases at V and 0 bases at J, with 7 bases in the middle. The CDR3 here is CASSIPGANYGYTF. Here the CDR3 DNA reads TGTGCCAGTAGTATACCAGGGGCTAACTATGGCTACACCTTC.

This clone was observed a single time. V gene TRBV2 combines with J gene TRBJ1-1; 9 nucleotides align to TRBD1. This CDR3 contains 13 residues. Germline V gene data show CDR1 as SNHLY and CDR2 as FYNNEI. Trimming removed 9 bases from V and 0 bases from J; junction bases left unmatched: 2. The CDR3 loop reads CARWDRVNTEAFF. CDR3 in DNA: TGTGCCAGGTGGGACAGGGTGAACACTGAAGCTTTCTTT. The full variable domain, rest sourced from reference TRBV2 and TRBJ1-1, is EPEVTQTPSHQVTQMGQEVILRCVPISNHLYFYWYRQILGQKVEFLVSFYNNEISEKSEIFDDQFSVERPDGSNFTLKIRSTKLEDSAMYFCARWDRVNTEAFFGQGTRLTVV.

V usage is TRBV12-3 or TRBV12-4 and J usage is TRBJ1-4; no reliable D call. The germline V and J ends were trimmed by 7 bases and 7 bases, with 13 bases remaining between them. The CDR3 sequence is 13 residues long. The CDR3 nucleotides read TGTGCCAGCATCCCTTCTCCCCGTGAAAAACTGTTTTTT. It specifies CASIPSPREKLFF.

The sample holds one count of this clone. The chain has TRBV27 and TRBJ2-1, with TRBD2 matching over 7 bases. Germline V gene sequence: CDR1 MNHEY, CDR2 SMNVEV (reference sequence). CDR3 length: 14 amino acids. V lost 3 bases to trimming and J lost 4 bases; unmatched junction nucleotides: 3. The CDR3 reads CASSFAGVYNEQFF. DNA for the CDR3: TGTGCCAGCAGTTTTGCGGGGGTGTACAATGAGCAGTTCTTC.